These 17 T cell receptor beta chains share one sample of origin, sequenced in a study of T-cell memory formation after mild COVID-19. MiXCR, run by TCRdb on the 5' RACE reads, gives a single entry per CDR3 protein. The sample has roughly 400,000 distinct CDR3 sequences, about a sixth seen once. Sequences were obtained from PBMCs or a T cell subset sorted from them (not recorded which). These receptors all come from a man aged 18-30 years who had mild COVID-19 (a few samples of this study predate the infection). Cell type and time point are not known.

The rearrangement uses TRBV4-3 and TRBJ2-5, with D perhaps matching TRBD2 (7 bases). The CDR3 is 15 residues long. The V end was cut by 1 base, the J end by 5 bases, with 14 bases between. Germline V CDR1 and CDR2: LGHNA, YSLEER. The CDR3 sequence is CASSQGEGDWETQYF. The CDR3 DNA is TGCGCCAGCAGCCAAGGGGAGGGGGATTGGGAGACCCAGTACTTC.

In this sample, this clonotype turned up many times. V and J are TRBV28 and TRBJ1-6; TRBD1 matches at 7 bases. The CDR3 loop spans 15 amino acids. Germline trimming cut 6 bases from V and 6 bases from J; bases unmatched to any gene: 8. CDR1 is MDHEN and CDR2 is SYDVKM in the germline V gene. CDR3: CASRVIQGFNSPLHF. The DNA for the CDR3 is TGTGCCAGCAGGGTAATACAGGGGTTTAATTCACCCCTCCACTTT.

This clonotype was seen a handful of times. The DNA of the CDR3 is TGTGCCAGCAGGGACCATGGCGGGGGGGCGAAGAGGGACAATGAGCAGTTCTTC. Translating it yields CASRDHGGGAKRDNEQFF. The chain links TRBV21-1 to TRBJ2-1; the table gives TRBD2 as D, unverified against the DNA. TRBV21-1 is a pseudogene segment. The CDR3 is made up of 18 amino acids.

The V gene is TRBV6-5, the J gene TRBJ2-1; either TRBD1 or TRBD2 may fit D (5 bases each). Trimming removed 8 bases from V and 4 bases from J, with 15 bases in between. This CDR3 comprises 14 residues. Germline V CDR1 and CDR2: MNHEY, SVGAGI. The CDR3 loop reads CASGYPGPYNEQFF. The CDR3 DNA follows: TGTGCCAGCGGATACCCGGGACCTTACAATGAGCAGTTCTTC.

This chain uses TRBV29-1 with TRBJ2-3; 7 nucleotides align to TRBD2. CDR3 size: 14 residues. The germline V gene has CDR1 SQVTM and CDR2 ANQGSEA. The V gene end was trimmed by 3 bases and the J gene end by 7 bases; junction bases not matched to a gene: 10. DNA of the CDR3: TGCAGCGTTGACAGCGGGGCCCAGGTGAATACGCAGTATTTT. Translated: CSVDSGAQVNTQYF.

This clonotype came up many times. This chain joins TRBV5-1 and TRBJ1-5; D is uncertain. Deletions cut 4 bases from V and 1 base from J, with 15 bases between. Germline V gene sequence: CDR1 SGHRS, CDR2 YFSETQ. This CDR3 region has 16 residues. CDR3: CASSPGPGPSNQPQHF. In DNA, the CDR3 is TGCGCCAGCAGCCCTGGACCTGGGCCGAGCAATCAGCCCCAGCATTTT. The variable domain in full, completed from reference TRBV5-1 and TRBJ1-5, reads KAGVTQTPRYLIKTRGQQVTLSCSPISGHRSVSWYQQTPGQGLQFLFEYFSETQRNKGNFPGRFSGRQFSNSRSEMNVSTLELGDSALYLCASSPGPGPSNQPQHFGDGTRLSIL.

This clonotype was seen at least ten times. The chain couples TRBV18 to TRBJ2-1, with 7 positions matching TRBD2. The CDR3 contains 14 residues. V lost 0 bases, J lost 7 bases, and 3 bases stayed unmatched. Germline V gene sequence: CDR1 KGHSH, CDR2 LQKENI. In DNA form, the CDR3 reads TGTGCCAGCTCACCACCCCGGGGGGTGAATGAGCAGTTCTTC. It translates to CASSPPRGVNEQFF.

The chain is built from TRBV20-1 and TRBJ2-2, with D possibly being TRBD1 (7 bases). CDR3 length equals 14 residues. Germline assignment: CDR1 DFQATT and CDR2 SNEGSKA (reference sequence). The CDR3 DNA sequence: TGCTCAGGGTCAGGGGGGCTCGACACCGGGGAGCTGTTTTTT. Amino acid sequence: CSGSGGLDTGELFF.

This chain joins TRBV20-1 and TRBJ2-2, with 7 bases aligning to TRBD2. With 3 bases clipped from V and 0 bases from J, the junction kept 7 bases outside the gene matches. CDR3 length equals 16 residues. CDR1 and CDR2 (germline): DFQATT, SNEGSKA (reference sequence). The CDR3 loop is CSASGSGVTNTGELFF. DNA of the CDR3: TGCAGTGCTAGCGGCAGCGGGGTAACGAACACCGGGGAGCTGTTTTTT.

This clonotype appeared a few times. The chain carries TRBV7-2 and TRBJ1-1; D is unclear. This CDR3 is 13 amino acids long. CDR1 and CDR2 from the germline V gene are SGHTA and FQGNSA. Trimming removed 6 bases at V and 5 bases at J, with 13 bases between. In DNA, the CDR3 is TGTGCCAGCAGTTGGGTTTTGGATACTGAAGCTTTCTTT. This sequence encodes CASSWVLDTEAFF.

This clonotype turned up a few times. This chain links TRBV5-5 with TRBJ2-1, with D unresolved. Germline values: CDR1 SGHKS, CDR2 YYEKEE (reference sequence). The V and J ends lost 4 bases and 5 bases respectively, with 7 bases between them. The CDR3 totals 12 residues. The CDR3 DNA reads TGTGCCAGCAGCACGTTGGACAATGAGCAGTTCTTC. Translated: CASSTLDNEQFF.

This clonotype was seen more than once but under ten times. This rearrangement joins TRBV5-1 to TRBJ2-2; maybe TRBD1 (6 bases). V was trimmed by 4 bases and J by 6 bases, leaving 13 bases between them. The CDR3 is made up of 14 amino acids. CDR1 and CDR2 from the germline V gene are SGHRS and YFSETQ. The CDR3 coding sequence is TGCGCCAGCAGCATCGGACAGAGGGCCGGGGAGCTGTTTTTT. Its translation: CASSIGQRAGELFF. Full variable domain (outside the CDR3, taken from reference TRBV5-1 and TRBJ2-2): KAGVTQTPRYLIKTRGQQVTLSCSPISGHRSVSWYQQTPGQGLQFLFEYFSETQRNKGNFPGRFSGRQFSNSRSEMNVSTLELGDSALYLCASSIGQRAGELFFGEGSRLTVL.

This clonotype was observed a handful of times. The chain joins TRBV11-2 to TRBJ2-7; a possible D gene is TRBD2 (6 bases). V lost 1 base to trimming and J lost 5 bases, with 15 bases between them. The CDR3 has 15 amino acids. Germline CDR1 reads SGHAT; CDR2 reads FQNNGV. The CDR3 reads CASSLGPSAGNEQYF. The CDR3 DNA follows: TGTGCCAGCAGCTTAGGGCCCTCCGCGGGAAACGAGCAGTACTTC.

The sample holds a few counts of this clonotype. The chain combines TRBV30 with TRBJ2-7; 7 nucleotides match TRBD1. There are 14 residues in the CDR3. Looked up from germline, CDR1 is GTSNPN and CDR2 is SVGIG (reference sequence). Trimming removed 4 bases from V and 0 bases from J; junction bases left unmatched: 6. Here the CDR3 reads CAWTRDSHSYEQYF. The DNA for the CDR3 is TGTGCCTGGACCCGGGACAGTCACTCCTACGAGCAGTACTTC.

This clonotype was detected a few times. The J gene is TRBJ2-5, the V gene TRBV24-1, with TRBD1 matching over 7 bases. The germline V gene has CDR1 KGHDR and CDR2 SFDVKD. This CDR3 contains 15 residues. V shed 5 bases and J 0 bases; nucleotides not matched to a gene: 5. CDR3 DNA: TGTGCCACCAGTGCAAATACAGGGGACCAAGAGACCCAGTACTTC. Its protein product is CATSANTGDQETQYF.

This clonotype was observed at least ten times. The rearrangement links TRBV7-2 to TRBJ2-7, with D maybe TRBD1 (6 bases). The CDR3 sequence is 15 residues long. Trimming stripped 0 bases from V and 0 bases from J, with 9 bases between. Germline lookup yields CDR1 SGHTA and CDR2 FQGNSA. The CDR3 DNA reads TGTGCCAGCAGCTTAGCCTGGGGGCCCTCCTACGAGCAGTACTTC. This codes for CASSLAWGPSYEQYF.

The CDR3: CASSYRAENTEAFF. The DNA for the CDR3 is TGTGCCAGCAGTTATCGCGCGGAGAACACTGAAGCTTTCTTT. J is TRBJ1-1 and V is TRBV6-6; D remains ambiguous. V shed 3 bases and J shed 1 base, with 9 bases lying between them. Per germline, CDR1 MNHNY and CDR2 SVGAGI (reference sequence). The CDR3 sequence is 14 residues long.